The TCR beta chain described here comes from a study of graft-versus-host responses after intestinal transplantation. Study summary: Each recipient received a multivisceral, liver-intestinal, or isolated intestinal graft.

The CDR3 is made up of 15 amino acids. V gave up 4 bases and J gave up 3 bases; unmatched junction bases: 4. Germline loops: CDR1 MGHRA, CDR2 YSYEKL. This clone was observed a single time. What it recognizes is unknown. Study results and limitations: The marrow of recipients harbored GvH clones, and ileum or blood showed some of them first. Graft-donor T cell macrochimerism in patients accompanied high graft-versus-host to host-versus-graft clonal ratios in allografts. Early post-transplant HvG declines were associated with peak circulating GvH clone levels.

Using immunoSEQ multiplex PCR, the repertoire was profiled, and TCRdb retains in-frame clones only, with some absent. The data contain some 62,000 clones, approximately 90% of them singletons. This chain connects TRBV4-1 to TRBJ2-3, with TRBD2 matching over 10 bases. The material sequenced was unstimulated CD8+ T cells sorted from spleen or lymph node cells, taken before transplant. The sequence was obtained from a human donor who was the organ donor for an intestinal transplant. The CDR3 region is CASSRGLAVTDTQYF. The CDR3 nucleotides read TGCGCCAGCAGCCGCGGACTAGCGGTTACAGATACGCAGTATTTT.